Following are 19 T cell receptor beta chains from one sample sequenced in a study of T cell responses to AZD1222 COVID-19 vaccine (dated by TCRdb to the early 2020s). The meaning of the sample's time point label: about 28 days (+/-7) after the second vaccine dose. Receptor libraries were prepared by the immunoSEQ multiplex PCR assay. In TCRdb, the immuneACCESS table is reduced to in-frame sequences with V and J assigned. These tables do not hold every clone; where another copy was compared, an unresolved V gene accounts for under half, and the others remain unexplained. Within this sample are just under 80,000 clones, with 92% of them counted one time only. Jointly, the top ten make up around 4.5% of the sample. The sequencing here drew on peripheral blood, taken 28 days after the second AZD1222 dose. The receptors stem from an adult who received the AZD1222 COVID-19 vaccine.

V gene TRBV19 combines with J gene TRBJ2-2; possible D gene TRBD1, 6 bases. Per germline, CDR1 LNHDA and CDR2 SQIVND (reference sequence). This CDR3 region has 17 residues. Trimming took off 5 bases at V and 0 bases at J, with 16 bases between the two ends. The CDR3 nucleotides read TGTGCCAGTAGTCTGCATGGGGCAGGGGCGAACACCGGGGAGCTGTTTTTT. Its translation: CASSLHGAGANTGELFF.

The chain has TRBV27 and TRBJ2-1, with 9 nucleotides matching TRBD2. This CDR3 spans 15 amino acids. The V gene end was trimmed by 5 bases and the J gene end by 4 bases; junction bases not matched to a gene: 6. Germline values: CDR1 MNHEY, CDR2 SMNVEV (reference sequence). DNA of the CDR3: TGTGCCAGCAGTCATCTAGCGGGATTATACAATGAGCAGTTCTTC. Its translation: CASSHLAGLYNEQFF.

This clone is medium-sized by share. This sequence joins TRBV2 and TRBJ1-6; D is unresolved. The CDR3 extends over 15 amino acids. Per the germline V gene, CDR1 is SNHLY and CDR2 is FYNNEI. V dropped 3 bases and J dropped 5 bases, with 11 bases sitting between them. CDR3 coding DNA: TGTGCCAGCAGTGAGCTCGGCAGTCATAATTCACCCCTCCACTTT. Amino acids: CASSELGSHNSPLHF. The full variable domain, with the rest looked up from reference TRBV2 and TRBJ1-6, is EPEVTQTPSHQVTQMGQEVILRCVPISNHLYFYWYRQILGQKVEFLVSFYNNEISEKSEIFDDQFSVERPDGSNFTLKIRSTKLEDSAMYFCASSELGSHNSPLHFGNGTRLTVT.

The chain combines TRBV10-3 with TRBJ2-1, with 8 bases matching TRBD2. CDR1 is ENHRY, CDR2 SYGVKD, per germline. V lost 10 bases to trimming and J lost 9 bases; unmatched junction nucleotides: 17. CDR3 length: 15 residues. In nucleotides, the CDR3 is TGTGCCACTACACCGACTAGCGCCCCGGGGAGTGAGCAGTTCTTC. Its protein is CATTPTSAPGSEQFF.

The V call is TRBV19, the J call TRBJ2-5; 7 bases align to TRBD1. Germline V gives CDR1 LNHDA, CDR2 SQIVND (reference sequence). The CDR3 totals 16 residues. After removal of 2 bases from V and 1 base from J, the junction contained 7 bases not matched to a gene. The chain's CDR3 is CASSIMGRGTQETQYF. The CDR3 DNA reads TGTGCCAGTAGTATAATGGGCAGGGGGACCCAAGAGACCCAGTACTTC.

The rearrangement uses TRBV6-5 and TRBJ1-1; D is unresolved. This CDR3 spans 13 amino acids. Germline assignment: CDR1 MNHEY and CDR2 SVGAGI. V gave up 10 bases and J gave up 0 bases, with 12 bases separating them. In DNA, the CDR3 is TGTGCCACCATGCGGCAGCTGAACACTGAAGCTTTCTTT. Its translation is CATMRQLNTEAFF.

CDR3 region: CSVGGTSFNEQFF. The CDR3 nucleotides read TGCAGCGTTGGCGGGACTAGTTTTAATGAGCAGTTCTTC. This sequence joins TRBV29-1 and TRBJ2-1; 8 bases fit TRBD2. CDR1 is SQVTM and CDR2 is ANQGSEA in the germline V gene. The CDR3 loop spans 13 amino acids. V was pared by 4 bases and J by 7 bases, with 6 bases of the junction left unmatched.

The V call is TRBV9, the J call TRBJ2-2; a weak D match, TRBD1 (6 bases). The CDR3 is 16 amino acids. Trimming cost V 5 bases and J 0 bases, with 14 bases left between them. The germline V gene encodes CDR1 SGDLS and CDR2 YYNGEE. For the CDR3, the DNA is TGTGCCAGCAGAGCCCAGGGGTCTCCGAACACCGGGGAGCTGTTTTTT. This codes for CASRAQGSPNTGELFF.

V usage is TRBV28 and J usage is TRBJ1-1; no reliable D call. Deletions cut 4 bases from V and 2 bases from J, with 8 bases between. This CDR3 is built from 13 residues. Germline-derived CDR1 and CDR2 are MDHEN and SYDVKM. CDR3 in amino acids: CASSSRDNTEAFF. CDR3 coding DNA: TGTGCCAGCAGTTCAAGAGACAACACTGAAGCTTTCTTT.

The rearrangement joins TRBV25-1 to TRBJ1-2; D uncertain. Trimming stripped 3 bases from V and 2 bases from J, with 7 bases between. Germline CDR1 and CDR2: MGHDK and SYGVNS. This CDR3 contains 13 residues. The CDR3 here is CASSEVGNYGYTF. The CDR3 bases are TGTGCCAGCAGTGAGGTAGGGAACTATGGCTACACCTTC.

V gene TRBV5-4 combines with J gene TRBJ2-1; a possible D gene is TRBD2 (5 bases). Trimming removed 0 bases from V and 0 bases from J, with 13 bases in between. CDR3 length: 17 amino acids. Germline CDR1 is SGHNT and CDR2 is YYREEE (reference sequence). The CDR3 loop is CASSLGGGSSSYNEQFF. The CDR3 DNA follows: TGTGCCAGCAGCTTGGGAGGCGGGTCTAGCTCCTACAATGAGCAGTTCTTC.

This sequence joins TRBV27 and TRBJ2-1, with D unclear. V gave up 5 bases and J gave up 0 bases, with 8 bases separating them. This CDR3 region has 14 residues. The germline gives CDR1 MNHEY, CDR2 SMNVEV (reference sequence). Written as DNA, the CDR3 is TGTGCCAGCAGTCGACGGAGCTCCTACAATGAGCAGTTCTTC. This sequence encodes CASSRRSSYNEQFF.

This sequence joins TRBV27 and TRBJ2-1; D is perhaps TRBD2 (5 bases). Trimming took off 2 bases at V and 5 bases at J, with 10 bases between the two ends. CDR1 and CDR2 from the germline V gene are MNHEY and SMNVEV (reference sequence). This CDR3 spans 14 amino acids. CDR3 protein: CASSLGWGDNEQFF. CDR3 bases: TGTGCCAGCAGTTTAGGGTGGGGAGACAATGAGCAGTTCTTC.

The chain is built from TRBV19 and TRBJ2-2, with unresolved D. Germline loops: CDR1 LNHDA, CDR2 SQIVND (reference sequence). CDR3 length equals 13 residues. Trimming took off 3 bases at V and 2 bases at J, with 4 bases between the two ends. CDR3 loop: CASSIGNTGELFF. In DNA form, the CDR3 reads TGTGCCAGTAGTATCGGAAACACCGGGGAGCTGTTTTTT.

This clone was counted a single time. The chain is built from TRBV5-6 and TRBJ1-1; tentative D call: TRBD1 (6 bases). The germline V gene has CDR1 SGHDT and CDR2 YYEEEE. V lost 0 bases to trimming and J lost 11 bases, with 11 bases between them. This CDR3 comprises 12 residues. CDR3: CASSLVRGEAFF. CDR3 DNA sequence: TGTGCCAGCAGCTTGGTAAGGGGGGAGGCTTTCTTT.

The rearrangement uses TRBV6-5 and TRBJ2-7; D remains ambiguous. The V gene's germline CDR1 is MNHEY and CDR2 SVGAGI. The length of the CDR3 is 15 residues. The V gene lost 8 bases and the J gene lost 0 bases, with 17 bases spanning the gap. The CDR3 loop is CASSLTPGYSYEQYF. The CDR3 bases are TGTGCCAGCTCATTAACCCCGGGCTACTCCTACGAGCAGTACTTC.

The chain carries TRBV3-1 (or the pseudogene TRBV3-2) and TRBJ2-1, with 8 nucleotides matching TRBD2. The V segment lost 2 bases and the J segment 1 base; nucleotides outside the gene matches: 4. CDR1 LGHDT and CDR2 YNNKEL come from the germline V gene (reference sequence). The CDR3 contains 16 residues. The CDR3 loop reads CASSQSGRISYNEQFF. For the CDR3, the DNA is TGTGCCAGCAGCCAAAGCGGGAGAATATCCTACAATGAGCAGTTCTTC.

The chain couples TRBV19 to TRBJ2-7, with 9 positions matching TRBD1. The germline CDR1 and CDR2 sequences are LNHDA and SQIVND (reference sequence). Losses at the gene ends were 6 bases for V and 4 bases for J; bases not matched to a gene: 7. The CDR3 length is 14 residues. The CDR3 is CASREDRGVYEQYF. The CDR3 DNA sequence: TGTGCCAGTAGGGAGGACAGGGGTGTATACGAGCAGTACTTC.

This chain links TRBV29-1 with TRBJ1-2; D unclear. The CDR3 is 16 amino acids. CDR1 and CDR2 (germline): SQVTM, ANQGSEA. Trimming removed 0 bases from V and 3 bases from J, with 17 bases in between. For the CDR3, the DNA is TGCAGCGTTGAAGATAGAGTCTCCTCCGGACACTATGGCTACACCTTC. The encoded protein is CSVEDRVSSGHYGYTF. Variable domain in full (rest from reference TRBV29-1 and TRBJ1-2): SAVISQKPSRDICQRGTSLTIQCQVDSQVTMMFWYRQQPGQSLTLIATANQGSEATYESGFVIDKFPISRPNLTFSTLTVSNMSPEDSSIYLCSVEDRVSSGHYGYTFGSGTRLTVV.